Each of the 10 T cell receptor beta chains below was sequenced from the same sample in a study of T cell changes during pregnancy in multiple sclerosis. The data were produced by immunoSEQ multiplex PCR, yet TCRdb's version contains in-frame clones alone and is incomplete. The sample has about 33,000 clones, roughly 90% seen once; the top ten hold 0.44%. Here the sequenced sample was CD4+ T cells from peripheral blood mononuclear cells, taken in the second trimester of pregnancy. The receptors shown here come from a female donor in good health, enrolled as a control in a pregnancy study.

The V call is TRBV11-3, the J call TRBJ2-3, with 9 bases aligning to TRBD1. Unmatched junction bases numbered 5, after V lost 5 bases and J lost 5 bases. Germline-derived CDR1 and CDR2 are SGHNT and YENEEA. This CDR3 region has 14 residues. CDR3 in amino acids: CASSPGQGRDTQYF. CDR3 nucleotides: TGTGCCAGCAGCCCGGGACAGGGAAGAGATACGCAGTATTTT.

The chain carries TRBV30 and TRBJ2-7; 8 bases are a match to TRBD2. Germline CDR1 reads GTSNPN; CDR2 reads SVGIG (reference sequence). V was clipped by 0 bases and J by 11 bases; unmatched bases: 12. This CDR3 spans 14 amino acids. The CDR3 DNA sequence: TGTGCCTGGAGTGTAGGGACTAGTGGTCTTAGTGAGTACTTC. It encodes CAWSVGTSGLSEYF. Complete variable domain (other parts from reference TRBV30 and TRBJ2-7): SQTIHQWPATLVQPVGSPLSLECTVEGTSNPNLYWYRQAAGRGLQLLFYSVGIGQISSEVPQNLSASRPQDRQFILSSKKLLLSDSGFYLCAWSVGTSGLSEYFGPGTRLTVT.

This chain uses TRBV7-9 with TRBJ2-7; a weak D match, TRBD1 (5 bases). Germline-derived CDR1 and CDR2 are SEHNR and FQNEAQ (reference sequence). This CDR3 comprises 16 residues. V was cut by 1 base and J by 4 bases, with 17 bases left in between. CDR3 DNA sequence: TGTGCCAGCAGCTTAGGGCAGGGCGATGGGGTTTACGAGCAGTACTTC. Its protein is CASSLGQGDGVYEQYF.

This chain connects TRBV6-1 to TRBJ2-2, with 12 bases lining up with TRBD2. CDR3 size: 15 residues. With 3 bases clipped from V and 7 bases from J, the junction kept 3 bases outside the gene matches. CDR1 and CDR2 (germline): MNHNS, SASEGT. The CDR3 coding sequence is TGTGCCAGCAGTGAGACTAGCGGGGGTTTCGGGGAGCTGTTTTTT. This gives the protein CASSETSGGFGELFF.

The chain joins TRBV9 to TRBJ2-3; D perhaps matches TRBD2 (6 bases). This CDR3 spans 14 amino acids. CDR1 is SGDLS, CDR2 YYNGEE, per germline. The V and J ends lost 3 bases and 2 bases respectively, with 10 bases between them. The CDR3 coding sequence is TGTGCCAGCAGCGGGCGGGACTTCACAGATACGCAGTATTTT. It translates to CASSGRDFTDTQYF.

This clone was counted once. This chain connects TRBV10-3 to TRBJ1-6; no firm D call. The CDR3 is 13 residues long. Trimming left V 11 bases short and J 10 bases short, with 18 bases between. Germline CDR1 reads ENHRY; CDR2 reads SYGVKD. The chain's CDR3 is CASTGRVGSPLHF. CDR3 nucleotide sequence: TGTGCCTCTACGGGGAGGGTAGGCTCACCCCTCCACTTT.

V and J are TRBV2 and TRBJ1-4, with D tentatively TRBD1 (5 bases). This CDR3 comprises 14 residues. The V end was cut by 8 bases, the J end by 0 bases, with 10 bases between. CDR1 and CDR2 from the germline V gene are SNHLY and FYNNEI. CDR3 region: CASAGGATNEKLFF. CDR3 in DNA: TGTGCCAGCGCTGGGGGGGCAACTAATGAAAAACTGTTTTTT.

This chain uses TRBV9 with TRBJ2-1; no definite D call. Trimming cost V 4 bases and J 6 bases, with 14 bases left between them. The CDR3 runs to 14 residues. The germline CDR1 and CDR2 sequences are SGDLS and YYNGEE. CDR3 in DNA: TGTGCCAGCAGCCCCTTAGTGGGCTCCAATGAGCAGTTCTTC. Its protein product is CASSPLVGSNEQFF.

The genes are TRBV7-2 and TRBJ2-3; 7 bases are shared with TRBD2. The CDR3 loop spans 15 amino acids. V was clipped by 1 base and J by 5 bases; unmatched bases: 6. CDR1 is SGHTA, CDR2 FQGNSA, per germline. The CDR3 region has the DNA TGTGCCAGCAGCTTAGTAAGCGGGGCTCAAGATACGCAGTATTTT. Its translation: CASSLVSGAQDTQYF.

The chain has TRBV19 and TRBJ1-5; D is uncertain. V lost 3 bases and J 2 bases, leaving 17 bases between the germline ends. There are 17 residues in the CDR3. The germline gives CDR1 LNHDA, CDR2 SQIVND (reference sequence). CDR3 protein: CASSISGSGKGNQPQHF. The CDR3 coding sequence is TGTGCCAGTAGTATCTCCGGGTCCGGAAAGGGCAATCAGCCCCAGCATTTT.